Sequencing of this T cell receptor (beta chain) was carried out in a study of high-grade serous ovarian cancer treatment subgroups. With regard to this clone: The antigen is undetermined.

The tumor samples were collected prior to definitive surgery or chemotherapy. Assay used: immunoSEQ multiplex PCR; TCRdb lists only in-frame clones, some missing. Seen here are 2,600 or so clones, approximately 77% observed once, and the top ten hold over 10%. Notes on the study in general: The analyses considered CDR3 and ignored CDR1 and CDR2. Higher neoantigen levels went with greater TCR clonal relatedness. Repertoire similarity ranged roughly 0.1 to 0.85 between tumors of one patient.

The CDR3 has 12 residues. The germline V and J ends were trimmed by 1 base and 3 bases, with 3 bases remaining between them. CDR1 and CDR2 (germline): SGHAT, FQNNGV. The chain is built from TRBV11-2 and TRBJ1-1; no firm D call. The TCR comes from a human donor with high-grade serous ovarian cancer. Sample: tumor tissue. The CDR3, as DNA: TGTGCCAGCAGCTTAGGGGACACTGAAGCTTTCTTT. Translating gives CASSLGDTEAFF.